This T cell receptor (beta chain) appears in the sequencing data of a study of shared T cell receptors in the human thymus (dated by TCRdb to the early 2020s). For context, the study as a whole: The study examined how the human thymus generates shared, self-reactive T-cell receptor alpha chains.

This clone was recorded once. The antigen it recognizes is unknown. Base-call qualities are not available, and no considerably larger clone is one nucleotide away. Receptor amplification or capture employed the immunoSEQ multiplex PCR assay. In its TCRdb copy, this immuneACCESS table keeps in-frame sequences only and misses some clones. Where compared with another copy, unresolved V genes explain less than half of these, and the others have no known cause. In this sample the table shows roughly 560,000 clones, around 82% of which occur a single time. 0.013% of the sample rests with the top ten. This sample was also put to use in a study of human thymus T cells. The second study's paper adds: The donors were immunologically healthy infants in Finland who had open corrective cardiac surgery for congenital heart defects. Thymus tissue was obtained as surgical resects removed during corrective cardiac surgery. Both the thymic and the peripheral blood repertoires appeared to show biased V and J gene segment usage. The related research found that thymic TCR repertoires overlapped highly between unrelated individuals. TCR alpha and beta repertoires from about eight infant thymus samples and four related peripheral blood samples were characterized in the study. The infant donors were roughly 6 to 250 days old, and the cohort included five or six males and two females. Thymocytes were freed from the tissue by mechanical means and kept at -70 degrees C as pellets of 10-30 million cells. Genomic DNA was extracted from frozen cell pellets with a QIAsymphony instrument. Using the immunoSEQ multiplex PCR assay, the TCRB and TCRAD loci were amplified from a standardized quantity of quality-controlled genomic DNA. The amplicons covered the V(D)J region and were long enough to include the CDR3 and to identify the V and J genes. The amplicons were sequenced on an Illumina platform via the commercial immunoSEQ service. Primer bias and sequencing errors were corrected as previously described, and TCRAD and TCRB definitions were based on the IMGT database. immunoSEQ Analyzer 3.0 and VDJTools were used for repertoire analysis, which covered basic statistics, V/J segment usage, diversity estimates, rarefaction and pairwise overlap. Diversity was estimated using the Chao1, ChaoE, Efron-Thisted, Shannon and inverse Simpson indices, and was also estimated on datasets down-sampled to the size of the smallest sample. For repertoire overlap, CDR3 nucleotide sequence, V gene and J gene had to match strictly, and clustering was done by Jaccard-based multidimensional scaling. On average, thymus samples gave around 880,000 unique TCRB clonotypes, whereas blood samples gave roughly 80,000.

The receptor comes from a boy under two years old with a congenital heart defect. Donor details come from another sample of the same person, matched by shared clones. The sequencing sample was made of thymocytes.

The CDR3 reads CAISESSGNQPQHF. Here is the DNA: TGTGCCATCAGTGAGTCGTCGGGCAATCAGCCCCAGCATTTT. This chain is built from TRBV10-3 and TRBJ1-5; the D gene is unclear. From cysteine to phenylalanine, the CDR3 is 14 amino acids long. Only CDR3 DNA is held: 42 bases, read in frame from base 1. V and J are truncated by 0 bases and 2 bases respectively, leaving an intervening sequence of 5 bases. CDR1 ENHRY and CDR2 SYGVKD are derived from the germline V gene.